One and the same sample provided the 31 T cell receptor beta chains below, sequenced in a study of T cell repertoires in cytomegalovirus infection. TCRdb reprocessed the reads with MiXCR, giving one entry per CDR3 protein. Here the sample spans 400,000 or so distinct CDR3 sequences, roughly 18% being singletons. Sequenced sample: PBMCs. These receptors were obtained from a human donor in good health (CMV status not recorded). Some clones in this sample may be carry-over from other donors' samples.

The rearrangement links TRBV2 to TRBJ1-2, with unresolved D. The length of the CDR3 is 13 residues. V lost 3 bases and J lost 5, with 10 bases in between. The V gene's germline CDR1 is SNHLY and CDR2 FYNNEI. CDR3: CASSELGNYGYTF. Written as DNA, the CDR3 is TGTGCCAGCAGTGAGCTGGGAAATTATGGCTACACCTTC.

This clonotype appeared many times. An end of the junction does not agree with germline; a read error may underlie this. The chain carries TRBV7-7 and TRBJ2-3; 9 bases fit TRBD1. This CDR3 is 12 amino acids long. Germline V lookup: CDR1 SSHAT, CDR2 FNYEAQ (reference sequence). Here the CDR3 DNA reads TGTGCTAGCAGTGCCGGGACAGGGACGCAGTATTTT. It is translated as CASSAGTGTQYF.

The J gene is TRBJ1-2, the V gene TRBV14, with D maybe TRBD1 (6 bases). Germline values: CDR1 SGHDN, CDR2 FVKESK. CDR3 size: 13 residues. Deletions cut 0 bases from V and 4 bases from J, with 6 bases between. The CDR3 nucleotides read TGTGCCAGCAGCCAAGAGACAGGCTATGGCTACACCTTC. This translates into CASSQETGYGYTF.

A few counts support this clonotype. This chain joins TRBV18 and TRBJ2-1; 8 bases match TRBD2. From germline, CDR1 is KGHSH and CDR2 LQKENI. The CDR3 runs 14 residues. The trim removed 0 bases at V and 9 bases at J, leaving 4 bases unmatched. CDR3 in amino acids: CASSPPAGEAEQFF. For the CDR3, the DNA is TGTGCCAGCTCACCACCAGCGGGGGAGGCTGAGCAGTTCTTC.

The rearrangement links TRBV11-2 to TRBJ2-3; 8 positions match TRBD2. The CDR3 length is 16 residues. Germline V gives CDR1 SGHAT, CDR2 FQNNGV. J was trimmed by 4 bases and V by 8 bases; bases with no gene match: 14. CDR3 loop: CASRPGGPAGADTQYF. As DNA, the CDR3 is TGTGCCAGCCGACCCGGGGGACCAGCGGGAGCAGATACGCAGTATTTT.

This clonotype has only a few counts. The V and J genes are TRBV7-2 and TRBJ2-7; D is unclear. CDR1 and CDR2 (germline): SGHTA, FQGNSA. Trimming removed 5 bases from V and 6 bases from J, with 11 bases in between. The CDR3 contains 12 residues. The CDR3 is CASSRDSSEQYF. CDR3 nucleotides: TGTGCCAGCAGCCGTGATTCTTCCGAGCAGTACTTC.

CDR3 sequence reads: CSAFSGGNNEQFF. CDR3 sequence (DNA): TGCAGTGCCTTTAGCGGGGGGAACAATGAGCAGTTCTTC. The rearrangement uses TRBV20-1 and TRBJ2-1; 10 bases match TRBD2. This CDR3 contains 13 residues. With 6 bases clipped from V and 5 bases from J, the junction kept 4 bases outside the gene matches. Germline V gene data show CDR1 as DFQATT and CDR2 as SNEGSKA (reference sequence).

This clonotype was recorded many times. The CDR3 is CASSQKPGTPLTDTQYF. The CDR3 DNA sequence: TGTGCCAGCAGCCAAAAGCCCGGAACTCCGCTTACAGATACGCAGTATTTT. This chain joins TRBV27 and TRBJ2-3; D not certain. This CDR3 has 17 amino acids. Germline V gene lookup returns CDR1 MNHEY and CDR2 SMNVEV (reference sequence). V lost 6 bases and J 3 bases, leaving 22 bases between the germline ends.

This chain connects TRBV2 to TRBJ2-2; D remains unclear. Germline-derived CDR1 and CDR2 are SNHLY and FYNNEI. V was trimmed by 9 bases and J by 0 bases, leaving 17 bases between them. The CDR3 has 16 residues. The CDR3 region is CASTNRRITNTGELFF. CDR3 DNA: TGTGCCAGTACCAATCGGCGGATAACGAACACCGGGGAGCTGTTTTTT.

Many counts were recorded for this clonotype. The CDR3: CASSFKGNEKLFF. DNA of the CDR3: TGTGCCAGCAGTTTTAAAGGGAATGAAAAACTGTTTTTT. The chain uses TRBV12-3 or TRBV12-4 and TRBJ1-4, with D uncertain. Deletions cut 3 bases from V and 5 bases from J, with 7 bases between. The CDR3 extends over 13 amino acids.

This clonotype was counted between two and nine times. The chain links TRBV12-3 or TRBV12-4 to TRBJ1-1; D not resolved. The CDR3 is 16 residues long. Trimming removed 5 bases from V and 1 base from J, with 17 bases in between. In DNA form, the CDR3 reads TGTGCCAGCAGTCAGTACCACCTAGGAGGGAACACTGAAGCTTTCTTT. As protein: CASSQYHLGGNTEAFF.

The chain has TRBV7-9 and TRBJ1-2; D not certain. The CDR3 covers 13 residues. Germline-derived CDR1 and CDR2 are SEHNR and FQNEAQ (reference sequence). Trimming removed 10 bases at V and 0 bases at J, with 12 bases between. The CDR3 sequence: CATTEGPNYGYTF. The CDR3 DNA follows: TGTGCCACCACAGAAGGACCTAACTATGGCTACACCTTC.

This clonotype was observed many times. The chain joins TRBV6-5 to TRBJ1-1; D not certain. The V gene lost 2 bases and the J gene lost 1 base, with 5 bases spanning the gap. CDR1 and CDR2 from the germline V gene are MNHEY and SVGAGI. This CDR3 is built from 13 residues. The CDR3, as DNA: TGTGCCAGCAGTTACAGTAAGAACACTGAAGCTTTCTTT. Protein sequence: CASSYSKNTEAFF.

V usage is TRBV18 and J usage is TRBJ2-1; 7 bases are a match to TRBD1. V shed 7 bases and J 2 bases; nucleotides not matched to a gene: 2. Germline V gives CDR1 KGHSH, CDR2 LQKENI. This CDR3 is built from 13 residues. The CDR3 loop reads CASLQGTYNEQFF. The CDR3 DNA sequence: TGTGCCAGCTTACAGGGGACCTACAATGAGCAGTTCTTC.

This clonotype was counted ten times or more. This chain connects TRBV7-2 to TRBJ1-2; the D gene is possibly TRBD1 (6 bases). The germline V gene encodes CDR1 SGHTA and CDR2 FQGNSA. Trimming took 1 base from V and 10 from J, leaving 19 bases between them. The CDR3 is 15 residues long. The CDR3 coding sequence is TGTGCCAGCAGCTTAGTAGGGACCCAGGGGCATGACTACACCTTC. Translation: CASSLVGTQGHDYTF.

This clonotype came up a few times. In DNA, the CDR3 is TGTGCCAGCAGCTTATCCCGAATGGCCCTTAATGAAAAACTGTTTTTT. Its translation is CASSLSRMALNEKLFF. V is TRBV7-2 and J is TRBJ1-4, with D unclear. CDR3 length: 16 amino acids. Per germline, CDR1 SGHTA and CDR2 FQGNSA. The V end was cut by 2 bases, the J end by 4 bases, with 14 bases between.

The table lists this clonotype with many counts. The rearrangement uses TRBV7-2 and TRBJ1-3; D is uncertain. Trimming removed 7 bases at V and 0 bases at J, with 10 bases between. The germline gives CDR1 SGHTA, CDR2 FQGNSA. This CDR3 has 14 residues. CDR3 loop: CASIPTVSGNTIYF. In DNA, the CDR3 is TGTGCCAGCATCCCCACAGTCTCTGGAAACACCATATATTTT.

This clonotype appeared many times. The rearrangement uses TRBV7-6 and TRBJ2-3; D gene ambiguous. Germline V CDR1 and CDR2: SGHVS, FNYEAQ. The CDR3 has 14 residues. Trimming shortened V by 5 bases and J by 3 bases, and 12 bases separated the two germline ends. This CDR3 is CASSRPIGTDTQYF. CDR3 DNA sequence: TGTGCCAGCAGCCGCCCGATAGGGACAGATACGCAGTATTTT.

This chain links TRBV7-2 with TRBJ1-4; D unresolved. V dropped 1 base and J dropped 3 bases, with 6 bases sitting between them. The CDR3 consists of 14 residues. The V gene's germline CDR1 is SGHTA and CDR2 FQGNSA. Here the CDR3 reads CASSLDWSNEKLFF. CDR3 sequence (DNA): TGTGCCAGCAGCTTAGACTGGTCTAATGAAAAACTGTTTTTT.

This clonotype was seen more than once but under ten times. The chain joins TRBV4-1 to TRBJ2-7, with 9 positions matching TRBD1. Germline values: CDR1 MGHRA, CDR2 YSYEKL. The V segment lost 1 base and the J segment 3 bases; nucleotides outside the gene matches: 1. This CDR3 region has 14 residues. Here the CDR3 DNA reads TGCGCCAGCAGCCAAGTGGGACAGGGCTACGAGCAGTACTTC. This encodes CASSQVGQGYEQYF.

This clonotype was detected a few times. This chain uses TRBV12-3 or TRBV12-4 with TRBJ2-3; 8 nucleotides align to TRBD2. V shed 6 bases, J shed 10 bases, and the junction held 12 bases outside the gene matches. This CDR3 spans 14 amino acids. The DNA of the CDR3 is TGTGCCAGCAGGATCGCGGGGGGTAAGGCTGCGCAGTATTTT. Its protein is CASRIAGGKAAQYF.

This clonotype was seen many times. The chain links TRBV7-8 to TRBJ2-5; no definite D call. The V gene's germline CDR1 is SGHVS and CDR2 FQNEAQ. The CDR3 consists of 13 residues. Trimming shortened V by 5 bases and J by 1 base, and 8 bases separated the two germline ends. The CDR3 bases are TGTGCCAGCAGCCTATACCCCCAAGAGACCCAGTACTTC. Amino acid sequence: CASSLYPQETQYF. Supplemented by reference TRBV7-8 and TRBJ2-5, the full variable domain reads GAGVSQSPRYKVAKRGQDVALRCDPISGHVSLFWYQQALGQGPEFLTYFQNEAQLDKSGLPSDRFFAERPEGSVSTLKIQRTQQEDSAVYLCASSLYPQETQYFGPGTRLLVL.

This clonotype was recorded a few times. The chain couples TRBV6-6 to TRBJ2-3, with D maybe TRBD2 (5 bases). Trimming took off 0 bases at V and 6 bases at J, with 13 bases between the two ends. Germline CDR1 reads MNHNY; CDR2 reads SVGAGI (reference sequence). The CDR3 spans 15 residues. This CDR3 is CASSYSRTSQDTQYF. The CDR3 DNA sequence: TGTGCCAGCAGTTACTCGCGGACTTCCCAGGATACGCAGTATTTT.

This clonotype has only a few counts. The chain combines TRBV9 with TRBJ2-7; 9 positions agree with TRBD2. The CDR3 sequence is 15 residues long. J gave up 4 bases and V 4 bases, and 9 bases lay outside the gene matches. Germline lookup yields CDR1 SGDLS and CDR2 YYNGEE. The CDR3 DNA reads TGTGCCAGCAGCCTCGCGGCGGGAGGGCAGTACGAGCAGTACTTC. Translation: CASSLAAGGQYEQYF.

The chain employs TRBV20-1 and TRBJ1-1; tentatively, D is TRBD1 (5 bases). Deletions cut 0 bases from V and 4 bases from J, with 21 bases between. The germline CDR1 and CDR2 sequences are DFQATT and SNEGSKA (reference sequence). There are 17 residues in the CDR3. The CDR3 reads CSARDRGRTADGTEAFF. CDR3 nucleotide sequence: TGCAGTGCTAGAGACCGGGGGAGGACCGCGGACGGCACTGAAGCTTTCTTT.

V usage is TRBV4-1 and J usage is TRBJ2-1, with TRBD2 matching over 10 bases. J was trimmed by 7 bases and V by 0 bases; bases with no gene match: 6. The CDR3 contains 16 residues. Germline loops: CDR1 MGHRA, CDR2 YSYEKL. CDR3 in amino acids: CASSQDLILAGNEQFF. As DNA, the CDR3 is TGCGCCAGCAGCCAAGATCTTATACTAGCGGGAAATGAGCAGTTCTTC.

This clonotype was seen many times. This sequence joins TRBV6-5 and TRBJ2-5; maybe TRBD2 (5 bases). V was clipped by 2 bases and J by 4 bases, with 11 bases between them. CDR3 length: 14 residues. In germline, CDR1 is MNHEY, CDR2 SVGAGI. The CDR3: CASSYQVEGETQYF. The CDR3 bases are TGTGCCAGCAGTTACCAAGTCGAGGGAGAGACCCAGTACTTC.

This clonotype was observed at least ten times. Compared with germline, one end of the junction differs, possibly owing to a read error. This rearrangement joins TRBV7-2 to TRBJ2-7, with TRBD1 identical over 8 bases. Germline V CDR1 and CDR2: SGHTA, FQGNSA. The CDR3 loop spans 16 amino acids. The CDR3: CASSLDIAGGSNEQYF. CDR3 coding DNA: TGTGCCAGCAGCTTAGATATAGCAGGGGGCTCCAACGAGCAGTACTTC.

This clonotype was counted ten times or more. The genes are TRBV7-9 and TRBJ2-2; D is unclear. The CDR3 spans 12 residues. The germline gives CDR1 SEHNR, CDR2 FQNEAQ (reference sequence). Trimming left V 7 bases short and J 4 bases short, with 7 bases between. The CDR3 DNA reads TGTGCCAGCATTGAAGGCACCGGGGAGCTGTTTTTT. This codes for CASIEGTGELFF. The full variable domain, in which reference TRBV7-9 and TRBJ2-2 provide the parts outside the CDR3, is DTGVSQNPRHKITKRGQNVTFRCDPISEHNRLYWYRQTLGQGPEFLTYFQNEAQLEKSRLLSDRFSAERPKGSFSTLEIQRTEQGDSAMYLCASIEGTGELFFGEGSRLTVL.

The chain carries TRBV29-1 and TRBJ1-1; maybe TRBD1 (5 bases). The CDR3 is made up of 13 amino acids. V was clipped by 4 bases and J by 3 bases, with 12 bases between them. CDR1 and CDR2 from the germline V gene are SQVTM and ANQGSEA. For the CDR3, the DNA is TGCAGCGTTGCACGGGGGAGTTACACTGAAGCTTTCTTT. It codes for CSVARGSYTEAFF.

The genes are TRBV2 and TRBJ1-6; 9 bases map to TRBD1. The CDR3 consists of 14 residues. Trimming at V came to 6 bases and at J to 6 bases, leaving 3 bases not matched to a gene. Germline V gives CDR1 SNHLY, CDR2 FYNNEI. The CDR3 spells CASRKGQGNSPLHF. DNA of the CDR3: TGTGCCAGCAGAAAGGGACAGGGTAATTCACCCCTCCACTTT. Combining the CDR3 with reference TRBV2 and TRBJ1-6 gives the whole variable domain EPEVTQTPSHQVTQMGQEVILRCVPISNHLYFYWYRQILGQKVEFLVSFYNNEISEKSEIFDDQFSVERPDGSNFTLKIRSTKLEDSAMYFCASRKGQGNSPLHFGNGTRLTVT.